The 17 T cell receptor beta chains below were found in one sample sequenced in a study of breast tumors, draining lymph nodes, adjacent tissues. TCRdb itself ran the multiplex PCR reads through MiXCR, one entry per CDR3 protein. The data hold roughly 260,000 distinct CDR3 sequences, with about 33% observed a single time. The lymph nodes were axillary draining lymph nodes from breast cancer patients. The source material was axillary lymph node tissue. The receptors originated from a female donor with breast cancer. Some clones in this sample may be carry-over from other donors' samples.

This clonotype has just a few counts. The genes are TRBV12-3 or TRBV12-4 and TRBJ2-1, with D tentatively TRBD2 (6 bases). V lost 5 bases to trimming and J lost 3 bases, with 23 bases between them. The CDR3 has 18 amino acids. DNA for the CDR3: TGTGCCAGCAGTGACAACGCCCCTCGGGAGTTGTACTACAATGAGCAGTTCTTC. Amino acids: CASSDNAPRELYYNEQFF.

This clonotype showed up many times. The chain links TRBV13 to TRBJ1-5; TRBD1 matches at 7 bases. Germline V gene sequence: CDR1 PRHDT, CDR2 FYEKMQ (reference sequence). With V trimmed by 4 bases and J by 4 bases, 7 bases remained unmatched. This CDR3 comprises 15 residues. The CDR3 spells CASSYGRGWNQPQHF. CDR3 coding DNA: TGTGCCAGCAGCTACGGCAGGGGGTGGAATCAGCCCCAGCATTTT.

The rearrangement uses TRBV10-3 and TRBJ2-3; TRBD2 agrees at 8 bases. The CDR3 has 14 residues. The J segment lost 1 base and the V segment lost 11 bases, leaving 8 bases of the junction unmatched. In germline, CDR1 is ENHRY, CDR2 SYGVKD. Here the CDR3 reads CAAGASGRTDTQYF. CDR3 coding DNA: TGTGCCGCGGGGGCTAGCGGGCGCACAGATACGCAGTATTTT.

This clonotype was seen more than once but under ten times. The V call is TRBV3-1, the J call TRBJ2-6; D is undetermined. Trimming took off 1 base at V and 0 bases at J, with 7 bases between the two ends. The CDR3 has 16 residues. Germline CDR1 reads LGHDT; CDR2 reads YNNKEL (reference sequence). Written as DNA, the CDR3 is TGTGCCAGCAGCCAAGGGGCGCACTCTGGGGCCAACGTCCTGACTTTC. Amino acids: CASSQGAHSGANVLTF.

The chain employs TRBV11-1 and TRBJ1-4, with D perhaps matching TRBD1 (5 bases). V lost 0 bases and J lost 6, with 11 bases in between. The germline V gene encodes CDR1 SGHAT and CDR2 FQDESV (reference sequence). The CDR3 extends over 15 amino acids. The CDR3 region has the DNA TGTGCCAGCAGCTTAGCGCGGGGGAGGTATGAAAAACTGTTTTTT. Encoded protein: CASSLARGRYEKLFF.

With respect to this clonotype: This may be a read error: a much more frequent sequence differs by one nucleotide. The rearrangement links TRBV20-1 to TRBJ2-5; 9 positions agree with TRBD2. Germline V CDR1 and CDR2: DFQATT, SNEGSKA (reference sequence). V dropped 3 bases and J dropped 7; count of bases not matched to a gene: 15. The CDR3 totals 16 residues. The CDR3 here is CSASSRIAGAPRTQYF. In DNA form, the CDR3 reads TGCAGTGCTAGCTCTCGTATAGCGGGAGCGCCGAGGACCCAGTACTTC.

Comment on this clonotype: Its ends do not fully match the called genes, so a read error is possible. The rearrangement links TRBV10-2 to TRBJ1-1; the D gene is possibly TRBD1 (6 bases). CDR1 is WSHSY and CDR2 is SAAADI in the germline V gene. The CDR3 extends over 14 amino acids. DNA for the CDR3: TGTGCCAGCAGCCACAGGGCCCTGAACACTGAAGCTTTCTTT. Residues: CASSHRALNTEAFF.

This chain uses TRBV29-1 with TRBJ1-2; the D gene is possibly TRBD1 (5 bases). The V end lost 8 bases, the J end lost 6 bases, and 16 bases lay between the germline ends. The CDR3 has 12 residues. CDR1 and CDR2 from the germline V gene are SQVTM and ANQGSEA. CDR3 nucleotide sequence: TGCAGCTTAGGCACGGGGACGGATGGCTACACCTTC. Translation gives CSLGTGTDGYTF.

In regard to this clonotype: With a much larger clone just one base away, this may be a read error. The chain combines TRBV5-6 with TRBJ2-7, with TRBD1 as a possible D gene (6 bases). This CDR3 is 15 amino acids long. Per the germline V gene, CDR1 is SGHDT and CDR2 is YYEEEE. CDR3: CASSPGHRLSYEQNF. DNA of the CDR3: TGTGCCAGCAGCCCGGGACACCGGCTTTCCTACGAGCAGAACTTC.

This chain links TRBV28 with TRBJ2-3, with D possibly TRBD2 on 5 matching bases. The CDR3 runs to 16 residues. Germline CDR1 MDHEN, CDR2 SYDVKM. V lost 6 bases to trimming and J lost 1 base, with 17 bases between them. CDR3 sequence reads: CASSYTSGDGTDTQYF. The DNA for the CDR3 is TGTGCCAGCAGCTACACTTCCGGGGATGGCACAGATACGCAGTATTTT.

Remarks on this clonotype: One end of the junction varies from germline; a read error may be responsible. The chain joins TRBV7-7 to TRBJ2-5; 8 bases line up with TRBD2. The CDR3 is 16 residues long. CDR1 is SSHAT and CDR2 is FNYEAQ in the germline V gene (reference sequence). CDR3 DNA: TGTGCTAGCAGCTCACTAGCGGTGTCAGTTGGAGAGACCCAGTACTTC. This translates into CASSSLAVSVGETQYF.

This clonotype was observed many times. The chain is built from TRBV11-2 and TRBJ2-3, with a possible D match to TRBD2 (6 bases). V shed 4 bases and J shed 2 bases, with 10 bases lying between them. The germline V gene encodes CDR1 SGHAT and CDR2 FQNNGV. The CDR3 has 14 amino acids. The CDR3 reads CASSSGTLTDTQYF. The CDR3 nucleotides are TGTGCCAGCAGCTCCGGGACTCTCACAGATACGCAGTATTTT. Complete variable domain (other parts from reference TRBV11-2 and TRBJ2-3): EAGVAQSPRYKIIEKRQSVAFWCNPISGHATLYWYQQILGQGPKLLIQFQNNGVVDDSQLPKDRFSAERLKGVDSTLKIQPAKLEDSAVYLCASSSGTLTDTQYFGPGTRLTVL.

Remarks on this clonotype: With a much larger clone just one base away, this may be a read error. The chain links TRBV7-9 to TRBJ2-3; 9 nucleotides match TRBD2. After removal of 6 bases from V and 4 bases from J, the junction contained 8 bases not matched to a gene. CDR1 and CDR2 (germline): SEHNR, FQNEAQ (reference sequence). This CDR3 has 15 amino acids. The CDR3 loop reads CASRAVGTSPDTQYF. The CDR3 DNA reads TGTGCCAGCAGGGCTGTGGGGACTAGCCCAGATACGCAGTATTTT.

This clonotype showed up many times. The chain has TRBV7-9 and TRBJ2-7; D is unresolved. Trimming left V 5 bases short and J 0 bases short, with 2 bases between. Germline V gene data show CDR1 as SEHNR and CDR2 as FQNEAQ (reference sequence). The CDR3 has 11 residues. CDR3 sequence reads: CASSVSYEQYF. CDR3 sequence (DNA): TGTGCCAGCAGCGTCTCCTACGAGCAGTACTTC.

This clonotype occurred many times. V and J are TRBV12-3 or TRBV12-4 and TRBJ1-2; a possible D gene is TRBD1 (5 bases). The V end lost 3 bases, the J end lost 3 bases, and 8 bases lay between the germline ends. The CDR3 spans 13 residues. The chain's CDR3 is CASSLGRDYGYTF. The CDR3 coding sequence is TGTGCCAGCAGTTTGGGCAGGGACTATGGCTACACCTTC.

This clonotype was counted ten times or more. The chain links TRBV25-1 to TRBJ2-4, with D hard to call. CDR3 length: 14 residues. Trimming cost V 2 bases and J 6 bases, with 11 bases left between them. In germline, CDR1 is MGHDK, CDR2 SYGVNS. The CDR3 reads CASSEADRPNIQYF. CDR3 nucleotides: TGTGCCAGCAGTGAAGCGGACCGCCCAAACATTCAGTACTTC.

The chain has TRBV7-6 and TRBJ2-7; 11 bases line up with TRBD2. Per germline, CDR1 SGHVS and CDR2 FNYEAQ. Trimming cost V 8 bases and J 7 bases; bases outside gene matches: 16. There are 16 residues in the CDR3. CDR3 region: CASSPGTSGRGREQYF. For the CDR3, the DNA is TGTGCCAGCTCACCAGGGACTAGCGGTCGCGGGAGGGAGCAGTACTTC.